Listed here are 22 T cell receptor beta chains from one sample, sequenced in a study of blood T cell repertoires in COVID-19. The assay was immunoSEQ multiplex PCR, and TCRdb's table has in-frame clones only and misses some. Found here are fewer than 250,000 clones, roughly 90% of them singletons; the top ten hold more than 0.7%. Sequencing was performed on peripheral blood. The origin of the receptors is a man in his sixties with COVID-19, enrolled during active disease.

This rearrangement joins TRBV25-1 to TRBJ1-4; TRBD1 aligns across 7 bases. This CDR3 contains 15 residues. Germline lookup yields CDR1 MGHDK and CDR2 SYGVNS. V dropped 0 bases and J dropped 3; count of bases not matched to a gene: 1. This chain's CDR3 is CASSEYTGANEKLFF. For the CDR3, the DNA is TGTGCCAGCAGTGAATATACAGGGGCTAATGAAAAACTGTTTTTT.

This clone was seen a single time. The chain couples TRBV7-3 to TRBJ2-1, with 13 bases fitting TRBD2. The germline gives CDR1 SGHTA, CDR2 FQGTGA. V lost 6 bases and J lost 8; bases outside the gene matches: 7. This CDR3 has 15 amino acids. The CDR3 loop reads CASSYGTSGIHEQFF. The CDR3 DNA reads as TGTGCCAGCAGTTACGGGACTAGCGGGATCCATGAGCAGTTCTTC.

V gene TRBV7-8 combines with J gene TRBJ1-5; the D is unclear. The CDR3 runs to 14 residues. V was shortened by 5 bases and J by 0 bases, with 8 bases between the two germline ends. Germline CDR1 SGHVS, CDR2 FQNEAQ. Here the CDR3 DNA reads TGTGCCAGCAGCCCCCAGTATAGCAATCAGCCCCAGCATTTT. This codes for CASSPQYSNQPQHF.

The V and J genes are TRBV9 and TRBJ2-5; 9 nucleotides align to TRBD2. The CDR3 consists of 15 residues. V lost 0 bases to trimming and J lost 2 bases; unmatched junction nucleotides: 2. Germline lookup yields CDR1 SGDLS and CDR2 YYNGEE. CDR3 DNA sequence: TGTGCCAGCAGCGTAGGACTAGCGGAACAAGAGACCCAGTACTTC. Its protein is CASSVGLAEQETQYF.

This chain links TRBV4-1 with TRBJ1-2; 9 nucleotides align to TRBD1. The ends lost 1 base at V and 4 bases at J; junction bases unmatched: 4. The CDR3 length is 15 residues. The germline V gene encodes CDR1 MGHRA and CDR2 YSYEKL. CDR3 residues: CASSQAGQGLYGYTF. The DNA of the CDR3 is TGCGCCAGCAGCCAAGCGGGACAGGGCCTCTATGGCTACACCTTC.

The chain employs TRBV7-8 and TRBJ1-1, with D possibly TRBD1 on 6 matching bases. This CDR3 has 13 amino acids. Germline V gene data show CDR1 as SGHVS and CDR2 as FQNEAQ. V gave up 5 bases and J gave up 4 bases, with 11 bases separating them. The CDR3 DNA sequence: TGTGCCAGCAGCCCCCAGGGGATCACTGAAGCTTTCTTT. It is translated as CASSPQGITEAFF.

V usage is TRBV6-5 and J usage is TRBJ2-7; TRBD1 agrees at 8 bases. This CDR3 contains 12 residues. J was trimmed by 7 bases and V by 6 bases; bases with no gene match: 5. Germline values: CDR1 MNHEY, CDR2 SVGAGI. The CDR3 nucleotides are TGTGCCAGCAGGCAGGGGGCGGGAGAGCAGTACTTC. Translation gives CASRQGAGEQYF.

The rearrangement uses TRBV7-3 and TRBJ2-1; D is perhaps TRBD1 (6 bases). Trimming removed 5 bases from V and 7 bases from J, with 9 bases in between. CDR3 size: 12 residues. Germline V gives CDR1 SGHTA, CDR2 FQGTGA. CDR3 sequence: CASSPTGNEQFF. The CDR3 nucleotides are TGTGCCAGCAGCCCCACAGGGAATGAGCAGTTCTTC.

The chain couples TRBV30 to TRBJ1-1; D is ambiguous. This CDR3 has 14 residues. The germline V and J ends were trimmed by 0 bases and 4 bases, with 12 bases remaining between them. Germline CDR1 GTSNPN, CDR2 SVGIG (reference sequence). CDR3 protein: CAWSVRSGSTEAFF. The CDR3, as DNA: TGTGCCTGGAGTGTACGGAGTGGGAGCACTGAAGCTTTCTTT.

The V and J genes are TRBV19 and TRBJ1-1; TRBD1 is a possible D gene (5 bases). Germline V gene sequence: CDR1 LNHDA, CDR2 SQIVND (reference sequence). Trimming removed 8 bases from V and 9 bases from J, with 13 bases in between. The CDR3 is 11 residues long. The CDR3 sequence: CASGPGGKAFF. For the CDR3, the DNA is TGTGCCAGTGGTCCGGGGGGTAAAGCTTTCTTT.

V is TRBV28 and J is TRBJ2-7; 10 bases align to TRBD2. The trim removed 3 bases at V and 4 bases at J, leaving 6 bases unmatched. The germline gives CDR1 MDHEN, CDR2 SYDVKM. The CDR3 has 15 amino acids. CDR3 coding DNA: TGTGCCAGCAGTTTTCAAGCGGGGGGGCGGTACGAGCAGTACTTC. This sequence encodes CASSFQAGGRYEQYF.

The rearrangement links TRBV7-9 to TRBJ1-4; 8 bases agree with TRBD1. Losses at the gene ends were 5 bases for V and 7 bases for J; bases not matched to a gene: 9. Germline values: CDR1 SEHNR, CDR2 FQNEAQ (reference sequence). The CDR3 has 15 residues. In nucleotides, the CDR3 is TGTGCCAGCAGCCTCGGACAGGGAGGTCGTGAAAAACTGTTTTTT. Translation gives CASSLGQGGREKLFF.

V gene TRBV9 combines with J gene TRBJ1-2; no firm D call. The V end was cut by 5 bases, the J end by 4 bases, with 9 bases between. The CDR3 runs to 12 residues. Germline loops: CDR1 SGDLS, CDR2 YYNGEE. The CDR3 protein is CASSRNTYGYTF. The CDR3 region has the DNA TGTGCCAGCAGTCGTAACACCTATGGCTACACCTTC.

In this sample, this clone turned up once. The chain has TRBV29-1 and TRBJ1-1, with 8 nucleotides matching TRBD1. Losses at the gene ends were 3 bases for V and 1 base for J; bases not matched to a gene: 4. This CDR3 contains 14 residues. Germline loops: CDR1 SQVTM, CDR2 ANQGSEA. The CDR3 DNA follows: TGCAGCGTTGACAGGGGGCTCGGGAACACTGAAGCTTTCTTT. Protein product: CSVDRGLGNTEAFF.

The chain joins TRBV18 to TRBJ2-3, with 11 bases aligning to TRBD2. The J segment lost 3 bases and the V segment lost 1 base, leaving 9 bases of the junction unmatched. Germline CDR1 is KGHSH and CDR2 is LQKENI. This CDR3 comprises 18 residues. CDR3: CASSPLRTSGSGTDTQYF. CDR3 DNA sequence: TGTGCCAGCTCACCACTGAGAACTAGCGGGAGCGGAACAGATACGCAGTATTTT.

The rearrangement uses TRBV7-2 and TRBJ1-6; TRBD1 is a possible D gene (5 bases). The ends were cut back, 2 bases at V and 7 bases at J, with 12 bases in the middle. CDR1 is SGHTA and CDR2 is FQGNSA in the germline V gene. The length of the CDR3 is 15 residues. The CDR3 spells CASSLIQGANSPLHF. The CDR3, as DNA: TGTGCCAGCAGCTTAATCCAAGGGGCGAATTCACCCCTCCACTTT.

In its sample, this clone was seen a few times. The rearrangement links TRBV3-1 (or the pseudogene TRBV3-2) to TRBJ1-5, with 8 bases that match TRBD1. Trimming removed 1 base from V and 0 bases from J; junction bases left unmatched: 5. Germline V gives CDR1 LGHDT, CDR2 YNNKEL (reference sequence). CDR3 length: 17 amino acids. The CDR3 DNA sequence: TGTGCCAGCAGCCAAGTCGGGACAGGCTTTAGCAATCAGCCCCAGCATTTT. It is translated as CASSQVGTGFSNQPQHF.

This chain links TRBV10-3 with TRBJ2-7; weak D call: TRBD1 (6 bases). The ends were cut back, 0 bases at V and 2 bases at J, with 8 bases in the middle. This CDR3 comprises 14 residues. Germline lookup yields CDR1 ENHRY and CDR2 SYGVKD. The CDR3 bases are TGTGCCATCAGTGAGTCGGACAGAGCCTACGAGCAGTACTTC. It translates to CAISESDRAYEQYF.

The chain employs TRBV5-6 and TRBJ1-2; 9 bases align to TRBD1. Looked up from germline, CDR1 is SGHDT and CDR2 is YYEEEE. CDR3 size: 16 residues. Trimming at V came to 3 bases and at J to 1 base, leaving 7 bases not matched to a gene. CDR3 amino acids: CASSSRQTGGNYGYTF. The CDR3 DNA is TGTGCCAGCAGCTCAAGGCAGACAGGGGGTAACTATGGCTACACCTTC.

The rearrangement joins TRBV5-1 to TRBJ2-7; TRBD2 might be the D (5 bases). This CDR3 has 13 residues. Looked up from germline, CDR1 is SGHRS and CDR2 is YFSETQ. Trimming removed 4 bases at V and 3 bases at J, with 11 bases between. The CDR3 nucleotides are TGCGCCAGCAGCCCCAGCGGCAACTACGAGCAGTACTTC. It is translated as CASSPSGNYEQYF.

DNA for the CDR3: TGTGCCAGTAGTATCGGAGGGGACGGATACAATGAGCAGTTCTTC. Protein product: CASSIGGDGYNEQFF. The chain combines TRBV19 with TRBJ2-1, with D possibly being TRBD2 (6 bases). CDR1 and CDR2 from the germline V gene are LNHDA and SQIVND (reference sequence). CDR3 length equals 15 residues. Trimming pared 3 bases from V and 4 bases from J, leaving 13 bases between.

This chain connects TRBV5-1 to TRBJ1-1, with D tentatively TRBD1 (5 bases). Trimming removed 4 bases from V and 4 bases from J, with 14 bases in between. CDR3 length: 14 amino acids. The germline CDR1 and CDR2 sequences are SGHRS and YFSETQ. CDR3 amino acids: CASSPRLGATEAFF. In DNA, the CDR3 is TGCGCCAGCAGCCCCAGACTTGGGGCCACTGAAGCTTTCTTT. The complete variable domain, with remaining parts taken from reference TRBV5-1 and TRBJ1-1, reads KAGVTQTPRYLIKTRGQQVTLSCSPISGHRSVSWYQQTPGQGLQFLFEYFSETQRNKGNFPGRFSGRQFSNSRSEMNVSTLELGDSALYLCASSPRLGATEAFFGQGTRLTVV.